What follows is one T cell receptor beta chain and its context. This clonotype showed up many times. What this receptor recognizes is not known. No much larger clonotype is one base removed from it; base qualities were not supplied. These data are taken from a study of T-cell reconstitution after alpha-beta-depleted transplantation in children listed by TCRdb under 2016. With regard to the full study: The study quantitatively tracked T-cell immune reconstitution after TCRalphabeta/CD19-depleted allogeneic hematopoietic cell transplantation in children using TCR repertoire profiling. General findings and caveats noted by the study authors: Hyperexpanded clone frequencies declined over subsequent months; after one year, T-cell counts and TCRbeta diversity were mostly attributed to newly produced T cells. The apparently early alphabetaT-cell count recovery about two months after transplant was reportedly dependent on only several hundred rapidly expanded clones derived from non-depleted graft cells. The high TCRbeta diversity at day 60 in some patients was ascribed to recipient T cells and intrathymic progenitors that had survived conditioning.

The method behind the library was PCR. TCRdb lists the instrument as Illumina HiSeq 2500. To normalize quantification of the TCRbeta repertoire, the TCR libraries were built with molecular barcoding that relied on unique molecular identifiers. In TCRdb, the public reads were trimmed at Q25 with fastp and aligned with MiXCR, with productive beta chains retained. Here each entry gathers all rows of one CDR3 protein and keeps the most common genes and DNA. The sample includes 240,000 or so distinct CDR3 sequences, with approximately 8% observed a single time. 5% to 7% of the sample belongs to the ten largest clones. According to the study, the label for this sample's treatment or condition signals: allogeneic hematopoietic cell transplantation with graft depleted of TCRalphabeta T cells and CD19 B cells. Transplant recipients were children who received TCRalphabeta/CD19-depleted allogeneic hematopoietic cell grafts.

Trimming leaves V shorter by 4 bases and J shorter by 5 bases, with the junction holding 7 bases beyond the gene matches. The CDR3 runs 16 amino acids, cysteine and phenylalanine included. CDR3 DNA is the only sequence kept; it has 48 bases, read in frame from the first base. Looking up the germline V gene yields CDR1 LGHNA and CDR2 YSLEER. The sequenced sample was PBMCs, mostly from graft donor cells, obtained 180 days after TCRalphabeta/CD19-depleted stem cell transplant. The chain uses TRBV4-3 and TRBJ2-5; 13 central nucleotides agree with TRBD2. The sequence was obtained from a male patient younger than 18 who had a stem cell transplant for acute lymphoblastic leukemia, so the T cells may come from the graft donor. The CDR3 protein is CASSLPGLAGWETQYF. The nucleotide sequence reads as follows: TGCGCCAGCAGCCTCCCGGGACTAGCGGGGTGGGAGACCCAGTACTTC.